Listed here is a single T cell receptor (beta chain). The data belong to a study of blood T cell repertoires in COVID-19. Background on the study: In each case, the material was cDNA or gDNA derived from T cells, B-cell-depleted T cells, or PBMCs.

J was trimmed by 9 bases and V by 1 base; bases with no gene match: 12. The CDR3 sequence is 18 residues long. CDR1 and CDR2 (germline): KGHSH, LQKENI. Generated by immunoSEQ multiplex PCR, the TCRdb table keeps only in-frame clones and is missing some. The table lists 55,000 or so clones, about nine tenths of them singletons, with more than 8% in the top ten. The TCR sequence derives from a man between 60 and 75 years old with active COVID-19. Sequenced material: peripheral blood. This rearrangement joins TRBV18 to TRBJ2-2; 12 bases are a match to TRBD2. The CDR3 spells CASSPLGLAGNGVWELFF. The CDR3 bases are TGTGCCAGCTCACCACTTGGACTAGCGGGAAATGGGGTCTGGGAGCTGTTTTTT.